This is a list of T cell receptor beta chains from one sample in a study of cytomegalovirus exposure and HLA in healthy donors. The repertoire was sequenced with immunoSEQ multiplex PCR; TCRdb's copy has only in-frame clones and lacks some. The sample holds about 160,000 clones, roughly nine tenths seen once. Sequencing was performed on PBMCs. These receptors originate from a man aged 18 to 30 in good health and CMV-seropositive. CDR3s leave out the opening cysteine and the closing phenylalanine or tryptophan.

v_gene,CDR3aa
TRBV11-2,ASSFGAMNTEAF
TRBV6-5,ASSYFSGGDEQY
TRBV12-5,ASGLVVGVSYNEQF
TRBV7-9,ASSLAGSSGNTIY
TRBV28,ASSLDISNQPQH
TRBV7-6,ASSLQVSDTQY
TRBV7-9,ASSSPSRAGSSYNEQF
TRBV7-2,ASSYSRPTSYNEQF
TRBV2,ASRYSGNTIY
TRBV27,ASSLSSGGHYGYT
TRBV6-1,ASTGGSTSLYEQY
TRBV5-1,ASSPGLADVSTDTQY
TRBV4-1,ASSQAPSGPPEQF
TRBV12-5,ASGLTTGGGEQF
TRBV5-1,ASSLDVSSGGNEQF
TRBV4-2,ASSGSGTSGSTDTQY
TRBV5-1,ASSFDGVSIEETQY
TRBV6-1,ASSETANTEAF
TRBV7-3,ASSSMGGNTEAF
TRBV5-1,ASSSPETGSGANVLT
TRBV5-1,ASSTRQGGTEAF
TRBV5-8,ASSLPSGEKLF